This record looks at one T cell receptor beta chain sequence and its context. V was cut by 2 bases and J by 1 base, with 12 bases left in between. CDR3 length: 16 amino acids. CDR1 and CDR2 from the germline V gene are SNHLY and FYNNEI. This record comes from a study of shared T cell receptors in the human thymus. Generated by immunoSEQ multiplex PCR, the TCRdb table keeps only in-frame clones and is missing some. This table has 500,000 to 550,000 clones, around three quarters appearing once. This sample was also put to use in a study of human thymus T cells. Turning to that study: Healthy Finnish infants having corrective surgery for congenital heart defects served as donors. In corrective heart surgery, resections were taken, and these provided the thymus tissue. Thymic as well as blood repertoires seemed to favor certain V and J genes unevenly. Thymic repertoires of unrelated individuals were reported in related research to overlap highly.

The chain recombines TRBV2 with TRBJ1-5; D is unresolved. The TCR sequence derives from a boy in the first two years of life with a congenital heart defect. The sequenced sample consisted of thymocytes. In DNA, the CDR3 is TGTGCCAGCAGTGAATTGGGCCAGCGGAGCAATCAGCCCCAGCATTTT. It yields the protein CASSELGQRSNQPQHF.